The rows below give T cell receptor beta chains drawn from one sample of a study of blood T cell repertoires in COVID-19. This table comes from immunoSEQ multiplex PCR, and its TCRdb copy is limited to in-frame clones, with some not included. The sample records 150,000 or so clones, around 87% being singletons. Sequenced input: PBMCs or T cells enriched from blood (not recorded which). The receptors stem from a woman aged 35 to 49 who had been exposed to COVID-19. Each CDR3 is given with its conserved first and last residue. A D gene is named only where the DNA matches it firmly. Size values are once, few and many counts, or a class for expanded clones, and some rows have none.

j_call	d_call	clone_size	v_call	cdr3_aa	cdr3_nt
TRBJ1-2	TRBD1	NA	TRBV15	CATSRPGQNYGYTF	TGTGCCACCAGCAGGCCGGGACAGAACTATGGCTACACCTTC
TRBJ2-1	TRBD1	NA	TRBV15	CATSGQVQRSSYNEQFF	TGTGCCACCAGCGGACAGGTTCAGCGAAGCTCCTACAATGAGCAGTTCTTC
TRBJ1-4	NA	NA	TRBV4-1	CASIAKIQENEKLFF	TGCGCCAGCATCGCCAAGATCCAGGAAAACGAAAAACTGTTTTTT
TRBJ2-7	TRBD2	once	TRBV29-1	CSVIAGLAYEQYF	TGCAGCGTTATAGCGGGACTCGCCTACGAGCAGTACTTC
TRBJ2-7	NA	many	TRBV2	CASSEQSYEQYF	TGTGCCAGCAGTGAGCAGTCCTACGAGCAGTACTTC
TRBJ2-1	TRBD2	NA	TRBV28	CASSPGLAGGPIGNEQFF	TGTGCCAGCAGTCCGGGACTAGCGGGAGGGCCTATCGGGAATGAGCAGTTCTTC
TRBJ2-5	TRBD2	NA	TRBV5-4	CASFHRGEGETQYF	TGTGCCAGCTTTCACAGAGGGGAGGGAGAGACCCAGTACTTC
TRBJ1-2	NA	NA	TRBV19	CASSIRGSNYGYTF	TGTGCCAGTAGTATACGCGGGTCTAACTATGGCTACACCTTC
TRBJ2-3	TRBD2	NA	TRBV28	CASSTGGRISGTQYF	TGTGCCAGCAGCACGGGAGGGCGGATTTCCGGTACGCAGTATTTT
TRBJ1-1	TRBD1	NA	TRBV4-1	CASSYGQGNTEAFF	TGCGCCAGCAGCTATGGACAGGGGAATACTGAAGCTTTCTTT
TRBJ2-7	TRBD2	NA	TRBV6-5	CASSYSLLAGYEQYF	TGTGCCAGCAGTTACTCGTTGCTAGCGGGGTACGAGCAGTACTTC
TRBJ1-6	NA	NA	TRBV6-1	CASSEIEGDSPLHF	TGTGCCAGCAGTGAAATAGAGGGGGATTCACCCCTCCACTTT
TRBJ2-2	TRBD2	NA	TRBV9	CASSAGLAGAGELFF	TGTGCCAGCAGCGCGGGACTAGCGGGGGCCGGGGAGCTGTTTTTT
TRBJ1-6	TRBD1	NA	TRBV10-3	CAIRPGQGESPLHF	TGTGCCATCAGGCCGGGACAGGGCGAGTCACCCCTCCACTTT
TRBJ2-7	TRBD1	NA	TRBV12-5	CASGPTTGKSHEQYF	TGTGCTAGTGGTCCCACGACAGGGAAATCTCACGAGCAGTACTTC
TRBJ1-5	NA	NA	TRBV30	CAWSVRQDNQPQHF	TGTGCCTGGAGTGTACGGCAGGACAATCAGCCCCAGCATTTT
TRBJ2-5	NA	NA	TRBV25-1	CASSEGEETQYF	TGTGCCAGCAGTGAAGGAGAAGAGACCCAGTACTTC
TRBJ1-5	TRBD1	NA	TRBV4-1	CASSLRQGGNQPQHF	TGCGCCAGCAGCCTCAGACAGGGCGGCAATCAGCCCCAGCATTTT
TRBJ1-5	NA	NA	TRBV19	CASSRSQGYQPQHF	TGTGCCAGTAGTCGCAGTCAGGGATATCAGCCCCAGCATTTT
TRBJ2-5	TRBD1	once	TRBV24-1	CATSDRQGNQETQYF	TGTGCCACCAGTGACCGACAGGGGAACCAAGAGACCCAGTACTTC
TRBJ1-5	NA	NA	TRBV27	CASSLRQNQPQHF	TGTGCCAGCAGTTTACGACAAAATCAGCCCCAGCATTTT
TRBJ2-7	TRBD2	NA	TRBV5-5	CASSLGLAGGLSSYEQYF	TGTGCCAGCAGCTTGGGACTAGCGGGGGGTTTAAGCTCCTACGAGCAGTACTTC
TRBJ1-1	NA	NA	TRBV11-2	CASSLGGGVNTEAFF	TGTGCCAGCAGCTTAGGCGGAGGGGTGAACACTGAAGCTTTCTTT
TRBJ2-3	NA	NA	TRBV7-8	CASSLGVGADTQYF	TGTGCCAGCAGCTTAGGGGTAGGAGCGGATACGCAGTATTTT
TRBJ1-4	TRBD1	NA	TRBV5-6	CASSYRGNNEKLFF	TGTGCCAGCAGCTACAGGGGGAATAATGAAAAACTGTTTTTT
TRBJ2-1	TRBD1	NA	TRBV5-6	CASSLLGQSLYEQFF	TGTGCCAGCAGCTTGTTGGGACAGTCGCTCTATGAGCAGTTCTTC
TRBJ1-4	TRBD1	NA	TRBV6-6	CASSGTGDEKLFF	TGTGCCAGCAGTGGGACAGGGGATGAAAAACTGTTTTTT
TRBJ2-5	TRBD2	NA	TRBV28	CASTPLLAAETQYF	TGTGCCAGCACCCCGCTTCTAGCGGCAGAGACCCAGTACTTC
TRBJ2-1	NA	NA	TRBV7-3	CASSLRGAGEQFF	TGTGCCAGCAGCTTACGGGGGGCCGGTGAGCAGTTCTTC
TRBJ2-7	NA	NA	TRBV18	CASSPQEVADEQYF	TGTGCCAGCTCACCCCAAGAGGTGGCGGACGAGCAGTACTTC
TRBJ2-2	NA	NA	TRBV3-1/TRBV3-2	CASSQQQVGELFF	TGTGCCAGCAGCCAGCAGCAGGTCGGGGAGCTGTTTTTT
TRBJ1-4	NA	NA	TRBV28	CASRSAQGGEKLFF	TGTGCCAGCAGGTCGGCACAGGGTGGGGAAAAACTGTTTTTT
TRBJ1-5	NA	NA	TRBV11-2	CASSLNDHGGQPQHF	TGTGCCAGCAGCTTAAATGACCACGGGGGACAGCCCCAGCATTTT
TRBJ1-5	NA	NA	TRBV4-3	CASSQTDSGNQPQHF	TGCGCCAGCAGCCAAACGGACAGTGGCAATCAGCCCCAGCATTTT
TRBJ2-7	TRBD2	once	TRBV19	CASSKVGSSGRASYEQYF	TGTGCCAGTAGCAAAGTCGGCAGTAGCGGGAGGGCCTCCTACGAGCAGTACTTC
TRBJ1-2	NA	NA	TRBV10-2	CASSERAGEHTYTF	TGCGCCAGCAGTGAGAGAGCAGGGGAACACACCTACACCTTC
TRBJ2-7	TRBD2	NA	TRBV3-1/TRBV3-2	CASSQGRLAVHEQYF	TGTGCCAGCAGCCAAGGTAGGCTAGCGGTTCACGAGCAGTACTTC
TRBJ2-5	TRBD1	NA	TRBV7-2	CASSFDRGGQETQYF	TGTGCCAGCAGCTTTGACAGGGGGGGGCAAGAGACCCAGTACTTC
TRBJ2-2	NA	once	TRBV19	CASRPTRNTGELFF	TGTGCCAGTAGACCGACAAGGAACACCGGGGAGCTGTTTTTT
TRBJ1-5	NA	NA	TRBV7-8	CASSLSGAGNQPQHF	TGTGCCAGCAGCTTAAGCGGGGCAGGTAATCAGCCCCAGCATTTT
TRBJ1-2	NA	NA	TRBV7-9	CASTQSGRYGYTF	TGTGCCAGCACCCAAAGTGGGAGGTATGGCTACACCTTC
TRBJ1-6	TRBD1	NA	TRBV2	CASSAGTDFNSPLHF	TGTGCCAGCAGTGCCGGGACAGACTTTAATTCACCCCTCCACTTT
TRBJ1-3	TRBD1	NA	TRBV27	CASRSPGTGGKGTIYF	TGTGCCAGCAGGTCCCCCGGGACAGGGGGCAAGGGCACCATATATTTT
TRBJ2-3	TRBD2	NA	TRBV15	CATSREGSGGPDTQYF	TGTGCCACCAGCAGAGAGGGTAGCGGGGGACCAGATACGCAGTATTTT
TRBJ1-3	NA	NA	TRBV9	CASSGSSGNTIYF	TGTGCCAGCAGCGGTAGCTCTGGAAACACCATATATTTT
TRBJ1-5	NA	NA	TRBV5-1	CASSSSRQPQHF	TGCGCCAGCAGCTCCTCGAGACAGCCCCAGCATTTT
TRBJ1-2	TRBD1	NA	TRBV18	CASSPTGTGNYGYTF	TGTGCCAGCTCACCAACCGGGACAGGGAACTATGGCTACACCTTC
TRBJ1-2	NA	once	TRBV4-1	CASSQPTGRADGYTF	TGCGCCAGCAGCCAGCCTACAGGGAGGGCGGATGGCTACACCTTC
TRBJ1-5	NA	NA	TRBV5-7	CASSFQGYNQPQHF	TGTGCCAGCAGCTTCCAGGGTTACAATCAGCCCCAGCATTTT
TRBJ1-1	NA	NA	TRBV14	CASSTRHSEAFF	TGTGCCAGCAGTACTCGGCACAGTGAAGCTTTCTTT
TRBJ1-5	NA	NA	TRBV11-3	CASSRVVWPQHF	TGTGCCAGCAGCCGAGTCGTCTGGCCCCAGCATTTT
TRBJ2-1	NA	NA	TRBV2	CASSSLDNEQFF	TGTGCCAGCAGTTCTCTAGACAATGAGCAGTTCTTC
TRBJ2-5	NA	few	TRBV5-6	CASSLRQETQYF	TGTGCCAGCAGCCTGCGTCAAGAGACCCAGTACTTC
TRBJ1-6	NA	NA	TRBV10-2	CASSESVGNSPLHF	TGCGCCAGCAGTGAGTCGGTCGGGAATTCACCCCTCCACTTT
TRBJ2-5	TRBD1	NA	TRBV19	CASSTPGTDIQETQYF	TGTGCCAGTAGTACCCCCGGGACAGATATACAAGAGACCCAGTACTTC
TRBJ1-1	NA	NA	TRBV9	CASSVAGWGNTEAFF	TGTGCCAGCAGCGTGGCAGGGTGGGGGAACACTGAAGCTTTCTTT
TRBJ1-2	NA	NA	TRBV3-1/TRBV3-2	CASSQVYPGNYGYTF	TGTGCCAGCAGCCAAGTATATCCAGGGAATTATGGCTACACCTTC
TRBJ1-2	TRBD1	NA	TRBV4-1	CASSQTGTGGQYGYTF	TGCGCCAGCAGCCAAACCGGGACAGGGGGTCAATATGGCTACACCTTC
TRBJ2-4	TRBD1	NA	TRBV6-1	CASSETGDIQYF	TGTGCCAGCAGTGAGACAGGGGACATTCAGTACTTC